The sequence of this T cell receptor beta chain was determined in a study of blood T cell repertoires in COVID-19 (dated by TCRdb to 2020 to 2022). Concerning the study at large: Samples from collaborators originated in the United States, Italy and Spain and spanned both the acute and convalescent phases of COVID-19. The samples were drawn from two sources: the first 160 participants of the ongoing ImmuneRACE study, and 1,200 or so subjects contributed by 6 global collaborators. The material from the prospective study consisted of cDNA or gDNA derived from T cells, B-cell-depleted T cells, or PBMCs. Nearly every sample came with metadata listing a de-identified subject ID, COVID-19 status, age in years and sex. The dataset comprised deeply sampled blood TCRbeta repertoires from subjects exposed to, actively infected with, or recovered from COVID-19. Where HLA class I and class II types were available, the types were taken from metadata supplied by the sample provider, not from assay-based typing. The repertoires were released in a freely available public database meant as a resource for research on the immune response to SARS-CoV-2. Study-wide conclusions, independent of this receptor: The quantity of clinical and demographic metadata differed by source and by participant and was supplied without curation.

The immunoSEQ Assay, a bias-controlled multiplex PCR, was used to amplify TCRbeta CDR3 regions from genomic DNA. The study's processing was this. The number of nucleated cells in each sample was estimated from the amplification of reference gene primers within the assay. To quantify the absolute abundance of each unique TCRbeta CDR3 rearrangement, sequence reads were collapsed and filtered. For each sample, productive Simpson clonality was calculated by taking the square root of Simpson's diversity index across productive rearrangements. TCRdb provides this immuneACCESS table in a form limited to in-frame rearrangements. Some clones are lacking; in checked studies, under half of them reflect an unresolved V gene, and why the rest are absent is not known. The DNA was the basis for D and trimming; V, J and clone size are from that table. This sample comprises roughly 250,000 clones, approximately 88% of them detected only once. The ten largest clones capture 3.1% of the sample.

Enrolling through a virtual design, the prospective study's participants ranged in age from about 18 to 89 years and lived across roughly 23 United States geographic areas. Cohort assignment in the prospective study relied on participant-reported clinical history from a screening survey and a study questionnaire. Exposed participants were defined as having been in contact with someone with a PCR-confirmed or clinician-diagnosed COVID-19 case within 2 weeks of study entry. In the prospective study, mobile phlebotomists collected whole blood, serum and a nasopharyngeal or oropharyngeal swab from each participant. Additional blood draws and questionnaires over an approximately two-month period could optionally be provided by prospective study participants. Before DNA extraction, blood samples from the prospective study were shipped at room temperature or frozen. About this clone itself: No cognate antigen has been identified for it. No base qualities exist here, and no much larger clone lies one base off it.

The specimen was PBMCs or T cells enriched from blood (not recorded which). The origin of this receptor is a woman in her thirties or forties who had been exposed to COVID-19.

The CDR3 region: CASRGPRGLGETQYF. The DNA is as follows: TGTGCCAGTAGAGGGCCGAGGGGGCTGGGAGAGACCCAGTACTTC. The sequence is built from TRBV19 and TRBJ2-5; TRBD1 fits 7 bases in the junction. The cysteine opens and the phenylalanine closes a CDR3 of 15 amino acids. Only CDR3 DNA is held: 45 bases, read in frame from base 1. The germline V gene (reference sequence) specifies LNHDA as CDR1 and SQIVND as CDR2. V ends up 6 bases short and J 4 bases short, with an unmatched junction base count of 11.